These T cell receptor beta chains were read from a single sample in a study of Graves' ophthalmopathy and Graves' hyperthyroidism. TCRdb reprocessed the multiplex PCR reads with MiXCR, giving one entry per CDR3 protein. The sample has around 1,200,000 distinct CDR3 sequences; approximately 35% are singletons. The source material was peripheral blood or thyroid tissue (not recorded which). Source of these receptors: an adult man with Graves' hyperthyroidism. CDR3s include the opening cysteine and the closing phenylalanine or tryptophan. D genes are given only for firm matches. Clone size is stated in some rows and not others, as once, few, many or a class when expanded.

clone_size	d_call	v_call	j_call	cdr3_nt	cdr3_aa
many	.	TRBV5-1	TRBJ1-5	TGCGCCAGCAGCTTGACGGGACCAGGCAATCAGCCCCAGCATTTT	CASSLTGPGNQPQHF
few	TRBD1	TRBV7-3	TRBJ2-2	TGTGCCAGCAGCCGGGACAGTTCCGGGGAGCTGTTTTTT	CASSRDSSGELFF
.	.	TRBV7-8	TRBJ2-5	TGTGCCTGCAGCGTTCTGACGGGCGGAGAGACCCAGTACTTC	CACSVLTGGETQYF
few	TRBD2	TRBV20-1	TRBJ2-7	TGCAGTGCTAGGGGAGGGCTAGCTGGGTACTTC	CSARGGLAGYF
.	TRBD2	TRBV10-3	TRBJ2-5	TGTGCCATCAGGTCTGACGGGGCTAGCGGGAGGGCCTTAGAGACCCAGTACTTC	CAIRSDGASGRALETQYF
.	.	TRBV11-2	TRBJ1-2	TGTGCCAGCAGCTTACCGGGTGTCTATGGCTACACCTTC	CASSLPGVYGYTF
.	.	TRBV4-3	TRBJ2-7	TGCGCCAGCAGCCAAGACCCGGGATTTTCCTACGAGCAGTACTTC	CASSQDPGFSYEQYF
few	.	TRBV20-1	TRBJ2-5	TGCAGTGCCCCCTCGGCGGGATTGGAAGAGACCCAGTACTTC	CSAPSAGLEETQYF
few	TRBD1	TRBV20-1	TRBJ2-5	TGCAGTGCTAACCGGGACAGGGGAGAGACCCAGTACTTC	CSANRDRGETQYF
.	.	TRBV2	TRBJ1-5	TGTGCCAGCAGACCCGAGGTCAATCAGCATTTT	CASRPEVNQHF
many	.	TRBV11-2	TRBJ1-2	TGTGCCAGCAGCCCGTGGGGATCTCGGGGTCGTAACTATGGCTACACCTTC	CASSPWGSRGRNYGYTF
many	TRBD1	TRBV20-1	TRBJ1-4	TGCAGTGCTAGAGTACAGGGGGGTAAACTGTTTTTT	CSARVQGGKLFF
many	TRBD1	TRBV29-1	TRBJ2-5	TGCAGCGTTGGGGACAGGGGGTGGGAGACCCAGTACTTC	CSVGDRGWETQYF
many	.	TRBV7-8	TRBJ2-7	TGTGCCAGCAGCTCCCGGGAAAAAGGCGAGCAGTACTTC	CASSSREKGEQYF